One sample yielded the 23 T cell receptor beta chains listed below, sequenced in a study of T cell responses to AZD1222 COVID-19 vaccine. Some clones are missing from TCRdb's copy, which holds only in-frame ones; the method was immunoSEQ multiplex PCR. The sample holds about 150,000 clones, 80% to 95% seen once. Here the sequenced sample was peripheral blood, taken 28 days after the second AZD1222 dose. Receptors were obtained from an adult who received the AZD1222 COVID-19 vaccine.

The rearrangement uses TRBV5-6 and TRBJ1-5; 8 nucleotides line up with TRBD1. This CDR3 is built from 15 residues. V shed 1 base, J shed 6 bases, and the junction held 6 bases outside the gene matches. Germline V gives CDR1 SGHDT, CDR2 YYEEEE. The DNA for the CDR3 is TGTGCCAGCAGCTTGCAGGGGGCGCTGAGTCAGCCCCAGCATTTT. This encodes CASSLQGALSQPQHF.

V usage is TRBV18 and J usage is TRBJ1-3; D is undetermined. The CDR3 has 14 amino acids. Germline assignment: CDR1 KGHSH and CDR2 LQKENI. V was cut by 2 bases and J by 1 base, with 6 bases left in between. This CDR3 is CASSPATSGNTIYF. For the CDR3, the DNA is TGTGCCAGCTCACCAGCGACTTCTGGAAACACCATATATTTT.

The chain couples TRBV6-5 to TRBJ1-4, with D hard to call. This CDR3 is built from 13 residues. V was pared by 6 bases and J by 5 bases, with 10 bases between. Germline assignment: CDR1 MNHEY and CDR2 SVGAGI. The CDR3 protein is CASRAQRNEKLFF. As DNA, the CDR3 is TGTGCCAGCAGAGCGCAGAGAAATGAAAAACTGTTTTTT.

The chain uses TRBV5-6 and TRBJ2-4, with no clear D. Trimming shortened V by 2 bases and J by 2 bases, and 5 bases separated the two germline ends. CDR1 is SGHDT and CDR2 is YYEEEE in the germline V gene. The CDR3 is 13 amino acids. The CDR3 loop reads CASSFVTKNIQYF. The CDR3 DNA is TGTGCCAGCAGCTTTGTCACCAAAAACATTCAGTACTTC. The full variable domain, in which reference TRBV5-6 and TRBJ2-4 provide the parts outside the CDR3, is DAGVTQSPTHLIKTRGQQVTLRCSPKSGHDTVSWYQQALGQGPQFIFQYYEEEERQRGNFPDRFSGHQFPNYSSELNVNALLLGDSALYLCASSFVTKNIQYFGAGTRLSVL.

The chain links TRBV18 to TRBJ2-3; perhaps TRBD2 as D (5 bases). Germline CDR1 and CDR2: KGHSH and LQKENI. The V end was cut by 3 bases, the J end by 6 bases, with 22 bases between. The CDR3 contains 17 residues. CDR3 region: CASSPSGGHPLRDTQYF. DNA for the CDR3: TGTGCCAGCTCACCTTCGGGCGGGCACCCTCTCAGGGATACGCAGTATTTT.

The DNA for the CDR3 is TGCGCCAGCAGCTTGGGATCTATTAACACAGATACGCAGTATTTT. As protein: CASSLGSINTDTQYF. The rearrangement joins TRBV5-1 to TRBJ2-3, with D unresolved. Germline V gene data show CDR1 as SGHRS and CDR2 as YFSETQ. Trimming took 0 bases from V and 2 from J, leaving 10 bases between them. This CDR3 has 15 residues.

This rearrangement joins TRBV21-1 to TRBJ2-1; TRBD1 reflects the table's D call only, with no check against the DNA. TRBV21-1 is a pseudogene segment. This CDR3 spans 17 amino acids. Here the CDR3 DNA reads TGTGCCAGCAGCAAAGGGCCACAGGGTCTCTCTCTGGATGAGCAGTTCTTC. Translation: CASSKGPQGLSLDEQFF.

V and J are TRBV29-1 and TRBJ2-7; TRBD1 or TRBD2 may be the D gene (5 bases each). Trimming removed 4 bases from V and 5 bases from J, with 9 bases in between. Looked up from germline, CDR1 is SQVTM and CDR2 is ANQGSEA. The CDR3 is 11 residues long. This CDR3 is CSVARGHEQYF. The DNA for the CDR3 is TGCAGCGTTGCGAGGGGCCACGAGCAGTACTTC.

V usage is TRBV28 and J usage is TRBJ1-5, with 10 bases aligning to TRBD1. Germline CDR1 is MDHEN and CDR2 is SYDVKM. The CDR3 covers 15 residues. With 3 bases clipped from V and 6 bases from J, the junction kept 5 bases outside the gene matches. CDR3 residues: CASSLRQGASQPQHF. For the CDR3, the DNA is TGTGCCAGCAGTTTGAGACAGGGGGCGTCTCAGCCCCAGCATTTT.

To note about this clone: This sample includes further DNA sequences coding for the same CDR3. The chain carries TRBV6-2 or TRBV6-3 and TRBJ2-7; no firm D call. Germline V lookup: CDR1 MNHEY, CDR2 SVGEGT. The CDR3 consists of 12 residues. Trimming shortened V by 3 bases and J by 3 bases, and 6 bases separated the two germline ends. CDR3 in DNA: TGTGCCAGCAGTTATGTGGTCTACGAGCAGTACTTC. Residues: CASSYVVYEQYF.

This chain links TRBV7-6 with TRBJ2-7, with a weak D call TRBD1 (6 bases). From germline, CDR1 is SGHVS and CDR2 FNYEAQ. This CDR3 region has 12 residues. Trimming shortened V by 6 bases and J by 6 bases, and 12 bases separated the two germline ends. For the CDR3, the DNA is TGTGCCAGCAGTCCCACAGGGTCCGAGCAGTACTTC. Translation: CASSPTGSEQYF.

The chain couples TRBV5-4 to TRBJ2-7; D assignment may be TRBD1 or TRBD2 (5 bases each). Germline loops: CDR1 SGHNT, CDR2 YYREEE (reference sequence). V lost 3 bases to trimming and J lost 2 bases, with 12 bases between them. The CDR3 has 14 residues. CDR3 amino acids: CASSSTRGAYEQYF. The DNA of the CDR3 is TGTGCCAGCAGCTCAACTCGAGGGGCCTACGAGCAGTACTTC.

The rearrangement joins TRBV14 to TRBJ1-3, with TRBD1 identical over 7 bases. Per the germline V gene, CDR1 is SGHDN and CDR2 is FVKESK. There are 16 residues in the CDR3. J gave up 4 bases and V 4 bases, and 10 bases lay outside the gene matches. CDR3 nucleotide sequence: TGTGCCAGCAGCCGACTGACCGGGACAGCAGGAAACACCATATATTTT. Residues: CASSRLTGTAGNTIYF.

The rearrangement uses TRBV5-1 and TRBJ2-1, with unresolved D. Trimming took off 2 bases at V and 3 bases at J, with 6 bases between the two ends. This CDR3 spans 13 amino acids. Germline V CDR1 and CDR2: SGHRS, YFSETQ. The DNA for the CDR3 is TGCGCCAGCAGCTTTACGGGCTACAATGAGCAGTTCTTC. Its protein is CASSFTGYNEQFF.

This chain uses TRBV11-2 with TRBJ2-1; D is possibly TRBD1 (6 bases). CDR1 SGHAT and CDR2 FQNNGV come from the germline V gene. Trimming left V 1 base short and J 1 base short, with 14 bases between. The CDR3 runs 17 residues. CDR3 DNA: TGTGCCAGCAGCTTAGCCTCCGGGACAAGGTCCTACAATGAGCAGTTCTTC. Amino acid sequence: CASSLASGTRSYNEQFF.

The V call is TRBV6-2 or TRBV6-3, the J call TRBJ1-1; a weak D match, TRBD1 (5 bases). V was clipped by 6 bases and J by 4 bases, with 18 bases between them. There are 15 residues in the CDR3. The V gene's germline CDR1 is MNHEY and CDR2 SVGEGT. The CDR3 is CASSNPTAGFTEAFF. CDR3 nucleotide sequence: TGTGCCAGCAGCAACCCGACAGCCGGCTTCACTGAAGCTTTCTTT.

A single count supports this clone. The chain joins TRBV5-1 to TRBJ1-4, with no clear D. The CDR3 consists of 14 residues. Germline CDR1 and CDR2: SGHRS and YFSETQ. V lost 0 bases, J lost 6 bases, and 9 bases lay in between. Here the CDR3 DNA reads TGCGCCAGCAGCTTGGAGGGAACCGATGAAAAACTGTTTTTT. This codes for CASSLEGTDEKLFF.

The chain is built from TRBV7-2 and TRBJ1-4, with 7 bases fitting TRBD1. CDR3 length equals 15 residues. Trimming cost V 2 bases and J 7 bases; bases outside gene matches: 7. The germline CDR1 and CDR2 sequences are SGHTA and FQGNSA. CDR3 protein: CASSLTRQGVEKLFF. CDR3 nucleotide sequence: TGTGCCAGCAGCTTAACTCGCCAGGGGGTTGAAAAACTGTTTTTT.

The chain uses TRBV24-1 and TRBJ2-3; a possible D gene is TRBD1 (6 bases). The CDR3 loop spans 14 amino acids. The germline V and J ends were trimmed by 3 bases and 4 bases, with 10 bases remaining between them. The V gene's germline CDR1 is KGHDR and CDR2 SFDVKD. The CDR3: CATSDPGTSDTQYF. CDR3 DNA sequence: TGTGCCACCAGTGATCCCGGGACATCAGATACGCAGTATTTT.

The V and J genes are TRBV5-6 and TRBJ1-2, with D unresolved. Germline V gene sequence: CDR1 SGHDT, CDR2 YYEEEE. V gave up 0 bases and J gave up 8 bases, with 8 bases separating them. The CDR3 consists of 12 residues. CDR3 loop: CASSLDPIGYTF. The CDR3, as DNA: TGTGCCAGCAGCTTGGATCCTATAGGCTACACCTTC. The full variable domain, with the rest looked up from reference TRBV5-6 and TRBJ1-2, is DAGVTQSPTHLIKTRGQQVTLRCSPKSGHDTVSWYQQALGQGPQFIFQYYEEEERQRGNFPDRFSGHQFPNYSSELNVNALLLGDSALYLCASSLDPIGYTFGSGTRLTVV.

The genes are TRBV6-5 and TRBJ1-3; no definite D call. CDR1 MNHEY and CDR2 SVGAGI come from the germline V gene. The CDR3 sequence is 13 residues long. V was pared by 7 bases and J by 0 bases, with 7 bases between. The CDR3 region has the DNA TGTGCCAGCACCGGCGTCTCTGGAAACACCATATATTTT. Encoded protein: CASTGVSGNTIYF.

The chain links TRBV29-1 to TRBJ1-1; no reliable D call. This CDR3 is 13 amino acids long. The germline V and J ends were trimmed by 0 bases and 4 bases, with 9 bases remaining between them. The germline CDR1 and CDR2 sequences are SQVTM and ANQGSEA. CDR3: CSVEDYFGTEAFF. CDR3 nucleotide sequence: TGCAGCGTTGAAGACTATTTTGGCACTGAAGCTTTCTTT.

V usage is TRBV7-8 and J usage is TRBJ1-1; D not certain. Germline assignment: CDR1 SGHVS and CDR2 FQNEAQ. The CDR3 totals 15 residues. The germline V and J ends were trimmed by 4 bases and 4 bases, with 16 bases remaining between them. The CDR3 here is CASSSNPSEGTEAFF. CDR3 DNA: TGTGCCAGCAGCTCAAACCCTTCGGAGGGCACTGAAGCTTTCTTT.